The rows below give T cell receptor beta chains drawn from one sample of a study of cytomegalovirus exposure and HLA in healthy donors. Clones were read by immunoSEQ multiplex PCR, and TCRdb kept only the in-frame ones, dropping some. In the table there are 150,000 to 200,000 clones, roughly 85% of which are singletons. Material: PBMCs. These receptors were collected from a woman between 50 and 59 years old in good health and CMV-seronegative. CDR3s include the opening cysteine and the closing phenylalanine or tryptophan. D genes are given only for firm matches.

D: TRBD2
V: TRBV28
J: TRBJ2-3
CDR3: CASSFSTSGARTDTQYF

D: -
V: TRBV18
J: TRBJ2-5
CDR3: CASSKGLQETQYF

D: -
V: TRBV25-1
J: TRBJ2-4
CDR3: CASSEQGRNIQYF

D: TRBD1
V: TRBV19
J: TRBJ2-7
CDR3: CASSIIATGGTYEQYF

D: -
V: TRBV6-1
J: TRBJ1-1
CDR3: CASSNLGGNTEAFF

D: TRBD1
V: TRBV28
J: TRBJ1-5
CDR3: CASSPRTGFSQPQHF

D: -
V: TRBV7-9
J: TRBJ2-3
CDR3: CASSLGGVSTDTQYF

D: -
V: TRBV5-6
J: TRBJ2-1
CDR3: CASSLAGLGEQFF

D: TRBD1
V: TRBV30
J: TRBJ1-1
CDR3: CAWAQGRTEAFF

D: TRBD2
V: TRBV5-1
J: TRBJ2-3
CDR3: CASSSTSGSPADTQYF

D: TRBD2
V: TRBV6-6
J: TRBJ2-1
CDR3: CASRWVVASGSDEQFF

D: -
V: TRBV28
J: TRBJ1-3
CDR3: CASSLTHGNTIYF

D: TRBD2
V: TRBV6-1
J: TRBJ2-7
CDR3: CASSEGLAGSSYEQYF

D: -
V: TRBV6-5
J: TRBJ2-4
CDR3: CASSSQDYLAKNIQYF